One T cell receptor (beta chain) is described in this entry. Genomic DNA came from blood regulatory T cells gated CD4+ CD25-high CD127-low. Germline V CDR1 and CDR2: LNHDA, SQIVND (reference sequence). With 4 bases removed from V and 0 bases from J, the gap between germline ends came to 18 bases. The CDR3 loop spans 17 amino acids. The entry originates in a study of regulatory and conventional T cells in RAG deficiency. The assay was immunoSEQ multiplex PCR, and TCRdb's table has in-frame clones only and misses some. The sample includes under 15,000 clones, around 94% of them seen just once. This same sample was also part of a study on regulatory T cells. That publication notes: The PCR used 52 TRBV and 13 TRBJ primers.

Sequencing input: CD127- CD25+ CD4+ Tregs sorted from blood. J is TRBJ1-1 and V is TRBV19; the D is unclear. The receptor comes from a human donor in good health. The CDR3 sequence: CASSRLRSLSMNTEAFF. The CDR3 coding sequence is TGTGCCAGTAGTAGACTGAGGTCCCTTTCTATGAACACTGAAGCTTTCTTT.